This T cell receptor beta chain is drawn from a study of neoadjuvant nivolumab and ipilimumab in lung cancer. Overall study findings and caveats: Compared with tumor-adjacent uninvolved lung, resected tumors showed greater richness and clonality. Resected-tumor TCR richness correlated positively with pretherapy blood richness. From pretherapy to surgery, tumor richness and clonality rose with dual therapy. A small number of samples were TCR sequenced.

This clone appeared a few times. Its matching antigen is unknown. The data were produced by immunoSEQ multiplex PCR, yet TCRdb's version contains in-frame clones alone and is incomplete. Counted here are over 4,000 clones, roughly 70% occurring once; the ten biggest clones make up about 10%. In germline, CDR1 is LNHDA, CDR2 SQIVND (reference sequence). V shed 5 bases and J 3 bases; nucleotides not matched to a gene: 5. The length of the CDR3 is 15 residues. The input for sequencing was tumor tissue, taken after neoadjuvant nivolumab, alone or with ipilimumab, at or shortly before surgery. This chain uses TRBV19 with TRBJ2-7, with 12 positions matching TRBD1. This clonotype originated in an adult with non-small cell lung cancer. CDR3 residues: CASSPGTGGNYEQYF. CDR3 bases: TGTGCCAGTAGTCCCGGGACAGGGGGCAACTACGAGCAGTACTTC.